The clone carrying this TCR beta chain appeared a few times. Antigen: not known. Losses at the gene ends were 6 bases for V and 3 bases for J; bases not matched to a gene: 5. Per the germline V gene, CDR1 is DFQATT and CDR2 is SNEGSKA (reference sequence). The length of the CDR3 is 13 residues. The data stem from a study of response to subunit inactivated influenza vaccine. Whole-study findings and limits: It was the authors' suggestion that each seasonal influenza vaccination recruits few new T cells.

A single record per CDR3 protein comes from TCRdb applying MiXCR to the RT-PCR reads. Here the sample spans about 650,000 distinct CDR3 sequences, less than 15% being singletons. This TCR was recovered from a middle-aged man who received an inactivated influenza vaccine. Sequencing used PBMCs from blood, obtained approximately 15 days before vaccination. This sequence joins TRBV20-1 and TRBJ1-2; 9 positions match TRBD1. The CDR3 DNA reads TGCAGTGCCATAGACAGGGGGGACTATGGCTACACCTTC. Translation gives CSAIDRGDYGYTF.